These 17 T cell receptor beta chains share one sample of origin, sequenced in a study of blood T cell repertoires in COVID-19. Assay used: immunoSEQ multiplex PCR; TCRdb lists only in-frame clones, some missing. This sample has under 130,000 clones; roughly nine tenths occur once, and the top ten carry 17%. The sequenced sample consisted of peripheral blood. The receptors here all came from a woman older than 75 in a cohort sampled during active COVID-19.

The table lists this clone with a count of one. The CDR3 DNA reads TGTGCCAGCAGCCCAGCTACAGGGCTTGGGAACACCGGGGAGCTGTTTTTT. Its protein product is CASSPATGLGNTGELFF. The chain couples TRBV9 to TRBJ2-2; D is perhaps TRBD1 (6 bases). V was trimmed by 4 bases and J by 1 base, leaving 17 bases between them. Per the germline V gene, CDR1 is SGDLS and CDR2 is YYNGEE. The length of the CDR3 is 17 residues.

V gene TRBV29-1 combines with J gene TRBJ1-1; 9 bases are shared with TRBD1. The CDR3 covers 12 residues. Germline V gene sequence: CDR1 SQVTM, CDR2 ANQGSEA. Trimming at V came to 5 bases and at J to 9 bases, leaving 7 bases not matched to a gene. Here the CDR3 DNA reads TGCAGCGTTACCGGGACAGGGTCCCAAGCTTTCTTT. Translating it yields CSVTGTGSQAFF.

This chain joins TRBV30 and TRBJ2-1; TRBD2 might be the D (5 bases). The CDR3 consists of 16 residues. Germline V lookup: CDR1 GTSNPN, CDR2 SVGIG (reference sequence). V gave up 3 bases and J gave up 2 bases, with 17 bases separating them. The DNA for the CDR3 is TGTGCCTGGAGCCCGCCCCAAATGAGGGCCTACAATGAGCAGTTCTTC. Its translation is CAWSPPQMRAYNEQFF.

The chain links TRBV4-1 to TRBJ1-1; D call uncertain. Trimming took off 3 bases at V and 0 bases at J, with 8 bases between the two ends. This CDR3 contains 14 residues. From germline, CDR1 is MGHRA and CDR2 YSYEKL. The CDR3 sequence: CASSHLTMNTEAFF. The CDR3 DNA is TGCGCCAGCAGCCATCTTACAATGAACACTGAAGCTTTCTTT.

This chain joins TRBV24-1 and TRBJ2-1, with D unclear. The CDR3 consists of 12 residues. The germline V and J ends were trimmed by 5 bases and 4 bases, with 5 bases remaining between them. The germline gives CDR1 KGHDR, CDR2 SFDVKD. Written as DNA, the CDR3 is TGTGCCACCAGTGGGAGTTACAATGAGCAGTTCTTC. It yields the protein CATSGSYNEQFF.

The chain recombines TRBV2 with TRBJ2-2; 8 nucleotides match TRBD2. The germline gives CDR1 SNHLY, CDR2 FYNNEI. The CDR3 loop spans 13 amino acids. V shed 10 bases, J shed 6 bases, and the junction held 7 bases outside the gene matches. CDR3 in DNA: TGTGCCACCGTCCGGCGGGAGGCCGGGGAGCTGTTTTTT. This gives the protein CATVRREAGELFF. The whole variable domain, filled in from reference TRBV2 and TRBJ2-2, reads EPEVTQTPSHQVTQMGQEVILRCVPISNHLYFYWYRQILGQKVEFLVSFYNNEISEKSEIFDDQFSVERPDGSNFTLKIRSTKLEDSAMYFCATVRREAGELFFGEGSRLTVL.

This clone was detected only once. The chain uses TRBV19 and TRBJ1-1, with 9 bases aligning to TRBD1. J gave up 5 bases and V 5 bases, and 6 bases lay outside the gene matches. The CDR3 covers 14 residues. Germline CDR1 LNHDA, CDR2 SQIVND (reference sequence). This CDR3 reads CASSLQGASTEAFF. The CDR3, as DNA: TGTGCCAGTAGTTTACAGGGGGCGAGTACTGAAGCTTTCTTT. Complete variable domain (other parts from reference TRBV19 and TRBJ1-1): DGGITQSPKYLFRKEGQNVTLSCEQNLNHDAMYWYRQDPGQGLRLIYYSQIVNDFQKGDIAEGYSVSREKKESFPLTVTSAQKNPTAFYLCASSLQGASTEAFFGQGTRLTVV.

The rearrangement links TRBV4-1 to TRBJ2-1; D is ambiguous. The CDR3 covers 13 residues. Germline CDR1 and CDR2: MGHRA and YSYEKL. V lost 0 bases to trimming and J lost 4 bases, with 4 bases between them. The chain's CDR3 is CASSQDPYNEQFF. In DNA, the CDR3 is TGCGCCAGCAGCCAAGATCCTTACAATGAGCAGTTCTTC.

The V and J genes are TRBV11-2 and TRBJ1-2; 8 bases agree with TRBD1. CDR3 size: 12 residues. Trimming removed 5 bases from V and 8 bases from J; junction bases left unmatched: 4. Germline CDR1 reads SGHAT; CDR2 reads FQNNGV. CDR3 nucleotide sequence: TGTGCCAGCAGCCGGACAGGGACGGGCTACACCTTC. It is translated as CASSRTGTGYTF. Looking up the rest from reference TRBV11-2 and TRBJ1-2 gives the full variable domain: EAGVAQSPRYKIIEKRQSVAFWCNPISGHATLYWYQQILGQGPKLLIQFQNNGVVDDSQLPKDRFSAERLKGVDSTLKIQPAKLEDSAVYLCASSRTGTGYTFGSGTRLTVV.

J is TRBJ2-5 and V is TRBV7-2; 8 bases align to TRBD2. The CDR3 is 14 residues long. Germline CDR1 reads SGHTA; CDR2 reads FQGNSA. Trimming took 5 bases from V and 5 from J; bases not matched to a gene: 7. In DNA, the CDR3 is TGTGCCAGCAGCCCCGGGGGGGCCGGCGAGACCCAGTACTTC. Amino acid sequence: CASSPGGAGETQYF.

The V and J genes are TRBV5-6 and TRBJ2-7; D call uncertain. The V and J ends lost 1 base and 3 bases respectively, with 8 bases between them. Germline V gives CDR1 SGHDT, CDR2 YYEEEE. The CDR3 loop spans 13 amino acids. CDR3 nucleotides: TGTGCCAGCAGCTTGTCAGCAGGCTACGAGCAGTACTTC. This gives the protein CASSLSAGYEQYF. The full variable domain, rest sourced from reference TRBV5-6 and TRBJ2-7, is DAGVTQSPTHLIKTRGQQVTLRCSPKSGHDTVSWYQQALGQGPQFIFQYYEEEERQRGNFPDRFSGHQFPNYSSELNVNALLLGDSALYLCASSLSAGYEQYFGPGTRLTVT.

The chain employs TRBV7-6 and TRBJ1-2, with a possible D match to TRBD1 (6 bases). CDR3 length: 16 amino acids. The germline V gene has CDR1 SGHVS and CDR2 FNYEAQ. V lost 1 base and J lost 7, with 19 bases in between. The CDR3 nucleotides read TGTGCCAGCAGCTTAGTCAGGGGCTTTCAACTTGGTGGCTACACCTTC. This sequence encodes CASSLVRGFQLGGYTF.

The chain has TRBV15 and TRBJ1-2, with 7 positions matching TRBD1. The CDR3 sequence is 14 residues long. CDR1 and CDR2 (germline): LNHNV, YYDKDF (reference sequence). Trimming took 8 bases from V and 5 from J; bases not matched to a gene: 11. The CDR3: CATSPPGTVYGYTF. The CDR3 region has the DNA TGTGCCACCTCACCCCCCGGGACAGTTTATGGCTACACCTTC.

The chain links TRBV10-2 to TRBJ2-6, with TRBD2 matching over 10 bases. The V gene end was trimmed by 5 bases and the J gene end by 2 bases; junction bases not matched to a gene: 12. There are 19 residues in the CDR3. In germline, CDR1 is WSHSY, CDR2 SAAADI. In nucleotides, the CDR3 is TGCGCCAGCAGTCAAACAGCGGGGGGGCTGACGGCTGGGGCCAACGTCCTGACTTTC. Protein product: CASSQTAGGLTAGANVLTF.

Here the CDR3 reads CASSQDRAGVGYNEQFF. The CDR3 nucleotides are TGTGCCAGCAGCCAAGATAGGGCGGGAGTGGGATACAATGAGCAGTTCTTC. V and J are TRBV14 and TRBJ2-1, with TRBD2 matching 7 bases. Per germline, CDR1 SGHDN and CDR2 FVKESK. The CDR3 contains 17 residues. V trimming: 0 bases; J trimming: 4 bases; junction bases outside the gene matches: 9.

The chain combines TRBV4-1 with TRBJ1-5; D gene uncertain. Per the germline V gene, CDR1 is MGHRA and CDR2 is YSYEKL. The V end lost 0 bases, the J end lost 8 bases, and 14 bases lay between the germline ends. The CDR3 is made up of 15 amino acids. The CDR3 protein is CASSQDGLDLKPQHF. CDR3 sequence (DNA): TGCGCCAGCAGCCAAGACGGGCTGGACTTAAAGCCCCAGCATTTT.

The chain couples TRBV5-1 to TRBJ1-2; 9 positions match TRBD1. This CDR3 spans 16 amino acids. The J segment lost 8 bases and the V segment lost 2 bases, leaving 13 bases of the junction unmatched. CDR1 SGHRS and CDR2 YFSETQ come from the germline V gene. CDR3 loop: CASSFIQPGQGSGYTF. For the CDR3, the DNA is TGCGCCAGCAGCTTCATACAACCGGGACAGGGTTCCGGCTACACCTTC.